The 31 T cell receptor beta chains in this list originate from one sample, sequenced in a study of control samples from healthy donors and cancer patients. Method: immunoSEQ multiplex PCR; TCRdb's copy keeps in-frame clones and lacks some. The sample lists about 150,000 clones, roughly 93% occurring once. Sample: blood. All receptors derive from a man in his forties or fifties in good health.

The rearrangement joins TRBV12-3 or TRBV12-4 to TRBJ2-2; D is undetermined. The CDR3 extends over 13 amino acids. V gave up 3 bases and J gave up 5 bases, with 7 bases separating them. The CDR3 reads CASSFGRTGELFF. CDR3 nucleotide sequence: TGTGCCAGCAGTTTCGGCCGTACCGGGGAGCTGTTTTTT.

The chain recombines TRBV5-1 with TRBJ2-1; 7 bases fit TRBD1. The V segment lost 0 bases and the J segment 10 bases; nucleotides outside the gene matches: 13. CDR3 size: 16 residues. Germline-derived CDR1 and CDR2 are SGHRS and YFSETQ. The CDR3 DNA sequence: TGCGCCAGCAGCTTGGAAGAGGGGGCTAGCCAGGGGGAGCAGTTCTTC. It specifies CASSLEEGASQGEQFF.

This sequence joins TRBV27 and TRBJ1-1; D remains unclear. Trimming removed 2 bases from V and 3 bases from J, with 7 bases in between. The germline CDR1 and CDR2 sequences are MNHEY and SMNVEV (reference sequence). The CDR3 contains 13 residues. The chain's CDR3 is CASSLIWDTEAFF. The CDR3 DNA reads as TGTGCCAGCAGTTTAATCTGGGACACTGAAGCTTTCTTT.

The chain joins TRBV29-1 to TRBJ2-5; TRBD2 is a possible D gene (5 bases). This CDR3 contains 12 residues. CDR1 is SQVTM, CDR2 ANQGSEA, per germline. The germline V and J ends were trimmed by 6 bases and 2 bases, with 10 bases remaining between them. The CDR3, as DNA: TGCAGCGTCGCCCCGGGGCAAGAGACCCAGTACTTC. Translated, it gives CSVAPGQETQYF.

This chain connects TRBV28 to TRBJ2-1, with TRBD1 identical over 9 bases. With 3 bases clipped from V and 3 bases from J, the junction kept 12 bases outside the gene matches. This CDR3 has 18 amino acids. Germline loops: CDR1 MDHEN, CDR2 SYDVKM. The CDR3 loop reads CASSLGTGSVAVYNEQFF. The DNA for the CDR3 is TGTGCCAGCAGTTTGGGGACAGGGTCGGTAGCGGTCTACAATGAGCAGTTCTTC.

The chain combines TRBV10-3 with TRBJ1-5; D gene unclear. The germline CDR1 and CDR2 sequences are ENHRY and SYGVKD. V was trimmed by 4 bases and J by 5 bases, leaving 9 bases between them. The CDR3 is made up of 13 amino acids. CDR3 in DNA: TGTGCCATCAGTGGTATAGGCGATCAGCCCCAGCATTTT. Protein product: CAISGIGDQPQHF.

V and J are TRBV10-2 and TRBJ1-1; no clear D. Per the germline V gene, CDR1 is WSHSY and CDR2 is SAAADI. This CDR3 contains 13 residues. Trimming stripped 4 bases from V and 1 base from J, with 7 bases between. The CDR3 reads CASSVSGNTEAFF. The CDR3 DNA follows: TGCGCCAGCAGTGTTTCGGGGAACACTGAAGCTTTCTTT.

This chain joins TRBV6-1 and TRBJ2-7; 8 bases line up with TRBD1. The ends lost 3 bases at V and 2 bases at J; junction bases unmatched: 12. This CDR3 spans 17 amino acids. The germline gives CDR1 MNHNS, CDR2 SASEGT. The CDR3 spells CASSERLRQGITYEQYF. The CDR3, as DNA: TGTGCCAGCAGTGAGAGACTAAGACAGGGGATAACCTACGAGCAGTACTTC.

The chain employs TRBV6-5 and TRBJ1-6; D possibly corresponds to TRBD1 (6 bases). This CDR3 comprises 15 residues. CDR1 MNHEY and CDR2 SVGAGI come from the germline V gene. V shed 1 base and J shed 6 bases, with 10 bases lying between them. The CDR3, as DNA: TGTGCCAGCAGTTACTTCAGGACAGCTAATTCACCCCTCCACTTT. Translating gives CASSYFRTANSPLHF.

The genes are TRBV24-1 and TRBJ2-1, with 7 bases that match TRBD2. The V segment lost 5 bases and the J segment 7 bases; nucleotides outside the gene matches: 10. The CDR3 sequence is 15 residues long. Germline V lookup: CDR1 KGHDR, CDR2 SFDVKD. In DNA, the CDR3 is TGTGCCACCAGTGGTGAGGGAGGGCCGTATAATGAGCAGTTCTTC. It yields the protein CATSGEGGPYNEQFF.

The chain employs TRBV7-3 and TRBJ1-3; D is undetermined. The germline V and J ends were trimmed by 2 bases and 1 base, with 6 bases remaining between them. The CDR3 has 14 amino acids. CDR1 SGHTA and CDR2 FQGTGA come from the germline V gene. This CDR3 is CASSLGVSGNTIYF. The CDR3 DNA is TGTGCCAGCAGCTTAGGGGTGTCTGGAAACACCATATATTTT.

V usage is TRBV19 and J usage is TRBJ1-2; no clear D gene. CDR3 length: 15 amino acids. Germline CDR1 reads LNHDA; CDR2 reads SQIVND (reference sequence). V was shortened by 5 bases and J by 3 bases, with 16 bases between the two germline ends. The CDR3 spells CASSFHEGIDYGYTF. The CDR3 DNA reads as TGTGCCAGTAGTTTTCATGAAGGGATCGACTATGGCTACACCTTC.

In this sample, this clone turned up once. In nucleotides, the CDR3 is TGTGCCAGCAGCTTAGTCGGGACAGGGGCAAGGGAGCTGTTTTTT. Amino acids: CASSLVGTGARELFF. This chain links TRBV7-9 with TRBJ2-2; 10 bases are a match to TRBD1. J was trimmed by 9 bases and V by 1 base; bases with no gene match: 5. The germline V gene encodes CDR1 SEHNR and CDR2 FQNEAQ (reference sequence). The CDR3 runs to 15 residues.

This chain connects TRBV28 to TRBJ1-5, with D possibly TRBD1 on 6 matching bases. Germline V gene data show CDR1 as MDHEN and CDR2 as SYDVKM. Trimming pared 4 bases from V and 2 bases from J, leaving 15 bases between. CDR3 size: 16 residues. The DNA of the CDR3 is TGTGCCAGCAGTTCCCCGGGACAACTACGCAATCAGCCCCAGCATTTT. Amino acid sequence: CASSSPGQLRNQPQHF.

The rearrangement uses TRBV6-1 and TRBJ2-2; 11 bases are a match to TRBD2. CDR1 MNHNS and CDR2 SASEGT come from the germline V gene. The V segment lost 3 bases and the J segment 7 bases; nucleotides outside the gene matches: 7. The CDR3 loop spans 16 amino acids. CDR3 region: CASSDFSGRAVGELFF. As DNA, the CDR3 is TGTGCCAGCAGTGATTTTAGCGGGAGGGCCGTCGGGGAGCTGTTTTTT.

The chain links TRBV2 to TRBJ2-5; 8 bases align to TRBD1. This CDR3 is 14 amino acids long. Germline V gives CDR1 SNHLY, CDR2 FYNNEI. V lost 7 bases, J lost 5 bases, and 9 bases stayed unmatched. The CDR3 protein is CASTRTGWRETQYF. CDR3 sequence (DNA): TGTGCCAGCACAAGGACAGGGTGGAGGGAGACCCAGTACTTC.

The V gene is TRBV19, the J gene TRBJ2-1, with 7 bases fitting TRBD2. Germline CDR1 and CDR2: LNHDA and SQIVND (reference sequence). This CDR3 spans 16 amino acids. The ends lost 1 base at V and 2 bases at J; junction bases unmatched: 5. The CDR3 reads CASSIGLAAPYNEQFF. Written as DNA, the CDR3 is TGTGCCAGTAGTATAGGACTAGCTGCACCCTACAATGAGCAGTTCTTC.

The chain uses TRBV5-6 and TRBJ2-7; D is possibly TRBD1 (5 bases). The CDR3 spans 13 residues. In germline, CDR1 is SGHDT, CDR2 YYEEEE. V was pared by 5 bases and J by 2 bases, with 11 bases between. The CDR3 DNA reads TGTGCCAGCAGTCGTACAGGCCCCTACGAGCAGTACTTC. Translation gives CASSRTGPYEQYF.

The gene calls are TRBV28 and TRBJ1-1, with a possible D match to TRBD1 (6 bases). Trimming removed 4 bases from V and 1 base from J, with 10 bases in between. The CDR3 is made up of 14 amino acids. From germline, CDR1 is MDHEN and CDR2 SYDVKM. The CDR3 sequence is CASSYRVRNTEAFF. CDR3 DNA sequence: TGTGCCAGCAGTTACAGGGTCAGGAACACTGAAGCTTTCTTT.

This chain links TRBV2 with TRBJ1-4; D is ambiguous. The CDR3 is 14 residues long. V lost 4 bases, J lost 0 bases, and 6 bases lay in between. Germline V gene data show CDR1 as SNHLY and CDR2 as FYNNEI. For the CDR3, the DNA is TGTGCCAGCAGTGCCAGTACAACTAATGAAAAACTGTTTTTT. Its protein is CASSASTTNEKLFF.

The V call is TRBV28, the J call TRBJ2-2; D is unclear. Trimming took 8 bases from V and 5 from J, leaving 9 bases between them. Per the germline V gene, CDR1 is MDHEN and CDR2 is SYDVKM. The CDR3 runs 12 residues. The CDR3 bases are TGTGCCAGCGGTCGGTTGACCGGGGAGCTGTTTTTT. This gives the protein CASGRLTGELFF.

The chain is built from TRBV2 and TRBJ2-7; 8 bases agree with TRBD2. V lost 4 bases to trimming and J lost 3 bases; unmatched junction nucleotides: 5. The germline V gene has CDR1 SNHLY and CDR2 FYNNEI. The CDR3 has 14 residues. The CDR3 DNA reads TGTGCCAGCAGTGCCCAGGCGGGAGGCTACGAGCAGTACTTC. Translated: CASSAQAGGYEQYF. Variable domain in full (rest from reference TRBV2 and TRBJ2-7): EPEVTQTPSHQVTQMGQEVILRCVPISNHLYFYWYRQILGQKVEFLVSFYNNEISEKSEIFDDQFSVERPDGSNFTLKIRSTKLEDSAMYFCASSAQAGGYEQYFGPGTRLTVT.

For the CDR3, the DNA is TGTGCCAGCAGCTCCCGGACTAGCGTACGCACAGATACGCAGTATTTT. Encoded protein: CASSSRTSVRTDTQYF. The J gene is TRBJ2-3, the V gene TRBV5-4; 9 positions match TRBD2. Germline CDR1 reads SGHNT; CDR2 reads YYREEE (reference sequence). The CDR3 runs to 16 residues. Trimming took 3 bases from V and 1 from J; bases not matched to a gene: 6.

V usage is TRBV5-8 and J usage is TRBJ1-1, with D unresolved. The CDR3 has 15 residues. V lost 0 bases and J lost 1, with 10 bases in between. Germline CDR1 SGHTS, CDR2 YDEGEE. CDR3 bases: TGTGCCAGCAGCTTGGTCCCTTTCCCGAACACTGAAGCTTTCTTT. Its protein is CASSLVPFPNTEAFF.

The chain is built from TRBV9 and TRBJ2-2, with D possibly TRBD1 on 5 matching bases. Germline V gene lookup returns CDR1 SGDLS and CDR2 YYNGEE. The CDR3 has 18 amino acids. Trimming stripped 0 bases from V and 4 bases from J, with 19 bases between. The CDR3 sequence: CASSVGLGRVRGTGELFF. The CDR3 DNA follows: TGTGCCAGCAGCGTAGGCCTGGGCAGGGTAAGAGGCACCGGGGAGCTGTTTTTT.

The rearrangement joins TRBV7-9 to TRBJ2-5, with 8 nucleotides matching TRBD1. The CDR3 sequence is 13 residues long. CDR1 is SEHNR and CDR2 is FQNEAQ in the germline V gene (reference sequence). The ends lost 8 bases at V and 5 bases at J; junction bases unmatched: 7. The CDR3 loop reads CASRDRKQETQYF. CDR3 bases: TGTGCCAGCCGGGACAGGAAGCAGGAGACCCAGTACTTC.

The chain joins TRBV6-6 to TRBJ2-7; 8 bases match TRBD1. With 7 bases clipped from V and 5 bases from J, the junction kept 7 bases outside the gene matches. Per the germline V gene, CDR1 is MNHNY and CDR2 is SVGAGI (reference sequence). The CDR3 sequence is 13 residues long. For the CDR3, the DNA is TGTGCCAGCACCTTGGACAGGGTCCACGAGCAGTACTTC. Translation gives CASTLDRVHEQYF.

V usage is TRBV18 and J usage is TRBJ2-7; 10 nucleotides align to TRBD1. CDR3 length equals 14 residues. The germline V gene encodes CDR1 KGHSH and CDR2 LQKENI. Germline trimming cut 3 bases from V and 6 bases from J; bases unmatched to any gene: 5. In DNA form, the CDR3 reads TGTGCCAGCTCACCTTCGGGACAGGGGCGCGAGCAGTACTTC. Residues: CASSPSGQGREQYF.

The chain couples TRBV30 to TRBJ2-7, with TRBD2 identical over 8 bases. Looked up from germline, CDR1 is GTSNPN and CDR2 is SVGIG (reference sequence). Germline trimming cut 3 bases from V and 7 bases from J; bases unmatched to any gene: 11. The CDR3 spans 14 residues. In DNA form, the CDR3 reads TGTGCCTGGAGCGAAAGCGGGAGAGGTAGGGAGCAGTACTTC. Amino acid sequence: CAWSESGRGREQYF.

In DNA form, the CDR3 reads TGTGCCAGCAGTTACCTCACAGGGAGGGAGACCCAGTACTTC. This codes for CASSYLTGRETQYF. The genes are TRBV6-2 or TRBV6-3 and TRBJ2-5; either TRBD1 or TRBD2 may fit D (6 bases each). Trimming removed 2 bases from V and 5 bases from J, with 12 bases in between. Germline V CDR1 and CDR2: MNHEY, SVGEGT. This CDR3 has 14 residues.

V usage is TRBV29-1 and J usage is TRBJ2-3; 7 nucleotides align to TRBD1. CDR3 length: 14 residues. Germline CDR1 reads SQVTM; CDR2 reads ANQGSEA. Germline trimming cut 5 bases from V and 1 base from J; bases unmatched to any gene: 6. CDR3 sequence: CSVNTGARTDTQYF. CDR3 coding DNA: TGCAGCGTTAACACAGGGGCCCGCACAGATACGCAGTATTTT.